This T cell receptor (beta chain) was observed in a study of blood T cells in healthy people across ages. Trimming cost V 2 bases and J 2 bases, with 13 bases left between them. Germline assignment: CDR1 DFQATT and CDR2 SNEGSKA (reference sequence). CDR3 size: 15 residues. General study points: Diversity estimates from one million T cells were considered underestimates. Significant beta diversity loss was already apparent by age approximately 42, declining roughly linearly.

Points on this clonotype: Antigen unknown.

Through a sample-barcoded 5' primer and a J-beta primer mix, a second PCR was run for roughly 6 to 11 cycles. One entry per CDR3 protein, called by TCRdb with MiXCR from the 5' RACE reads. The sample includes roughly 800,000 distinct CDR3 sequences, nearly 60% of them seen just once. The chain combines TRBV20-1 with TRBJ2-1; D is unresolved. This sequence was found in a man younger than 45 in good health. The material sequenced was blood. The CDR3 coding sequence is TGCAGTGCTAGAAACACTCCCGGAGCCTACAATGAGCAGTTCTTC. Its protein product is CSARNTPGAYNEQFF.